This T cell receptor (beta chain) was retrieved from a study of blood T cell repertoires in COVID-19. Overall study context: COVID-19 samples, acute and convalescent, were from the United States, Italy and Spain. In each case, the material was cDNA or gDNA derived from T cells, B-cell-depleted T cells, or PBMCs.

Note on this clone: One end of the junction varies from germline; a read error may be responsible.

Germline V CDR1 and CDR2: SSHAT, FNYEAQ (reference sequence). The CDR3 spans 13 residues. Clones were read by immunoSEQ multiplex PCR, and TCRdb kept only the in-frame ones, dropping some. The sample gives approximately 190,000 clones, roughly 80% of which show up once; about 6.3% is in the top ten. The sample taken for sequencing was peripheral blood. The chain has TRBV7-7 and TRBJ2-7, with unresolved D. This sequence was found in a man aged 60 to 75 with acute or convalescent COVID-19. The CDR3 DNA reads TGTGCTAGCAGCTCCCAACTTTTTGACGAGCAGTACTTC. This gives the protein CASSSQLFDEQYF. The full variable domain, completed using reference TRBV7-7 and TRBJ2-7, is GAGVSQSPRYKVTKRGQDVTLRCDPISSHATLYWYQQALGQGPEFLTYFNYEAQPDKSGLPSDRFSAERPEGSISTLTIQRTEQRDSAMYRCASSSQLFDEQYFGPGTRLTVT.